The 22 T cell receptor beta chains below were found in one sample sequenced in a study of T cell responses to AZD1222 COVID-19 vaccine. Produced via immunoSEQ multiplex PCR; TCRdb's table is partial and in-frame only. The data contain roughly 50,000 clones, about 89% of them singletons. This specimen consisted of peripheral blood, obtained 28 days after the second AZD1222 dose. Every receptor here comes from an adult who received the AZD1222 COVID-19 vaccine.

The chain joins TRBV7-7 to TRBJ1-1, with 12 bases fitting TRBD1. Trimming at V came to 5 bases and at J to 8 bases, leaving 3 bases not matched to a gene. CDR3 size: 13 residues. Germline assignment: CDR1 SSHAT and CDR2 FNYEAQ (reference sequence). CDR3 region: CASSAGTGGEAFF. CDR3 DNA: TGTGCCAGCAGCGCCGGGACAGGGGGCGAAGCTTTCTTT.

CDR3 residues: CASSPGTSGRDEQFF. In nucleotides, the CDR3 is TGTGCCAGCAGCCCCGGGACTAGCGGGAGGGATGAGCAGTTCTTC. The rearrangement joins TRBV6-2 or TRBV6-3 to TRBJ2-1, with 16 bases lining up with TRBD2. This CDR3 contains 15 residues. Germline V gene data show CDR1 as MNHEY and CDR2 as SVGEGT. Trimming cost V 6 bases and J 8 bases; bases outside gene matches: 4.

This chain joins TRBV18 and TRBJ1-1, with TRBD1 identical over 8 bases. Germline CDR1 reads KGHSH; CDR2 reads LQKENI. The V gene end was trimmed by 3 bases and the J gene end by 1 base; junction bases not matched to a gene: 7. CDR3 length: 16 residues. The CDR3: CASSPHPGQANTEAFF. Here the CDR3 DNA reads TGTGCCAGCTCACCCCATCCGGGACAGGCGAACACTGAAGCTTTCTTT.

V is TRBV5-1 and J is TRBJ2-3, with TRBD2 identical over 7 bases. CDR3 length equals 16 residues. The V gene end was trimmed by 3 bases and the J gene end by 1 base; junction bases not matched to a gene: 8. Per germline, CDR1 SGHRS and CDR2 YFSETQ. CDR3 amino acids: CASSWGRAGRTDTQYF. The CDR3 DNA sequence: TGCGCCAGCAGCTGGGGCCGAGCGGGGCGCACAGATACGCAGTATTTT.

The CDR3 reads CASSEALTALGGYTF. The CDR3 DNA reads TGTGCCAGCAGTGAAGCGCTTACGGCTTTGGGGGGCTACACCTTC. The chain carries TRBV6-1 and TRBJ1-2; D is undetermined. CDR3 length: 15 residues. Trimming pared 0 bases from V and 8 bases from J, leaving 16 bases between. Germline-derived CDR1 and CDR2 are MNHNS and SASEGT.

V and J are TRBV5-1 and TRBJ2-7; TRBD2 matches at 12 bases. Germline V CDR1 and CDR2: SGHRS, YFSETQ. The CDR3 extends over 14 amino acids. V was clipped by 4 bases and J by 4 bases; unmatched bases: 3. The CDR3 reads CASSKGLAGYEQYF. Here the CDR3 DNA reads TGCGCCAGCAGCAAAGGACTAGCGGGGTACGAGCAGTACTTC.

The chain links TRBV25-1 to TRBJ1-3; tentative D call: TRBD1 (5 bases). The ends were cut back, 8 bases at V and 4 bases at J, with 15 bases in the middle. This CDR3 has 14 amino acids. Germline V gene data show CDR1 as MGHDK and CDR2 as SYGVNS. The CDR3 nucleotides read TGTGCCAGCGGCCCTCTAGGGGTCGGAAACACCATATATTTT. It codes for CASGPLGVGNTIYF.

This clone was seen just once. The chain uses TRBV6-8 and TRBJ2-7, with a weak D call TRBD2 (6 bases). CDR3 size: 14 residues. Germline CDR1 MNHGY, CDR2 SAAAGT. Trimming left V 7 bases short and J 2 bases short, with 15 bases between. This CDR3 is CASTLGGFAYEQYF. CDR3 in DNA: TGTGCCAGCACCCTCGGGGGTTTCGCCTACGAGCAGTACTTC.

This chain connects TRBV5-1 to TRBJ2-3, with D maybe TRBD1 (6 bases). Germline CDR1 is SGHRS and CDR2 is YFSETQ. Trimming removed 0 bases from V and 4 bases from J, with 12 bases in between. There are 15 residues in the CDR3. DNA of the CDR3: TGCGCCAGCAGCTTGGGGGCAGGGGTTGCAGATACGCAGTATTTT. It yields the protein CASSLGAGVADTQYF.

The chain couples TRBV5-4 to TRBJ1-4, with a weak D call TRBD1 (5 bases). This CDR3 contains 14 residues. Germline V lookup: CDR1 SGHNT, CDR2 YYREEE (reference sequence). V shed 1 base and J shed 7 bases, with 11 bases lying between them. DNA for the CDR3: TGTGCCAGCAGCTTGTGGGGGAAGGTTGAAAAACTGTTTTTT. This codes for CASSLWGKVEKLFF. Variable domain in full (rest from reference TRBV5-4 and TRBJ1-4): ETGVTQSPTHLIKTRGQQVTLRCSSQSGHNTVSWYQQALGQGPQFIFQYYREEENGRGNFPPRFSGLQFPNYSSELNVNALELDDSALYLCASSLWGKVEKLFFGSGTQLSVL.

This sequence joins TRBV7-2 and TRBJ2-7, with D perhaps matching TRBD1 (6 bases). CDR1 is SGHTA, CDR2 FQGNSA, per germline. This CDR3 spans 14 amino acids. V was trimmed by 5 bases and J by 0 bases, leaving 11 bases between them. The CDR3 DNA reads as TGTGCCAGCAGCGCTCGACAGGTCTCCTACGAGCAGTACTTC. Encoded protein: CASSARQVSYEQYF.

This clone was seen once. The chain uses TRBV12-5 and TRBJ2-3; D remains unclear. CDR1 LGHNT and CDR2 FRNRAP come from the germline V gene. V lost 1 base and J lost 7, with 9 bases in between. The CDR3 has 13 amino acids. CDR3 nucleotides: TGTGCTAGTGGTTTGGACGTGCTTAATACGCAGTATTTT. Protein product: CASGLDVLNTQYF. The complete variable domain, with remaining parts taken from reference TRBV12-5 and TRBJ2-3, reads DARVTQTPRHKVTEMGQEVTMRCQPILGHNTVFWYRQTMMQGLELLAYFRNRAPLDDSGMPKDRFSAEMPDATLATLKIQPSEPRDSAVYFCASGLDVLNTQYFGPGTRLTVL.

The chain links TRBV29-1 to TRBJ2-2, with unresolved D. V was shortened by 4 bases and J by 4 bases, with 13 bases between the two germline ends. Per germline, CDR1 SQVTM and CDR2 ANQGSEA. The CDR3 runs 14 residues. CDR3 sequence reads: CSVVPQVSTGELFF. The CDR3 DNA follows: TGCAGCGTTGTCCCCCAGGTTAGCACCGGGGAGCTGTTTTTT.

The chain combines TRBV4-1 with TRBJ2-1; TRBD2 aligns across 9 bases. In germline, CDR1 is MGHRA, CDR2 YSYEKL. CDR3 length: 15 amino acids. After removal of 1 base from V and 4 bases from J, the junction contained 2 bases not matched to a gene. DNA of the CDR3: TGCGCCAGCAGCCAAGCCCTAGCGGGGTACAATGAGCAGTTCTTC. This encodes CASSQALAGYNEQFF.

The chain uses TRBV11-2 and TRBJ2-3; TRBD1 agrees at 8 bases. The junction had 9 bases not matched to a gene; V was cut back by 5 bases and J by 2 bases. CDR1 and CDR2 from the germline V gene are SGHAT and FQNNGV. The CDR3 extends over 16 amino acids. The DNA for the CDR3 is TGTGCCAGCAGCCATACCGGGACAGGCTCCACAGATACGCAGTATTTT. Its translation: CASSHTGTGSTDTQYF. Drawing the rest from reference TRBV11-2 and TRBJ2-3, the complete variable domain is EAGVAQSPRYKIIEKRQSVAFWCNPISGHATLYWYQQILGQGPKLLIQFQNNGVVDDSQLPKDRFSAERLKGVDSTLKIQPAKLEDSAVYLCASSHTGTGSTDTQYFGPGTRLTVL.

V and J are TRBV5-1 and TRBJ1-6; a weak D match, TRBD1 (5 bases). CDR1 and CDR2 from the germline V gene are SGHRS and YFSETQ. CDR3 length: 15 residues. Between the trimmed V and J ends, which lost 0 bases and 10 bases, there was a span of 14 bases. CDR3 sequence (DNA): TGCGCCAGCAGCTTGGGTGGGGGAGCGGAGTCACCCCTCCACTTT. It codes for CASSLGGGAESPLHF. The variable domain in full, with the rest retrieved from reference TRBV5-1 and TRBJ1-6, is KAGVTQTPRYLIKTRGQQVTLSCSPISGHRSVSWYQQTPGQGLQFLFEYFSETQRNKGNFPGRFSGRQFSNSRSEMNVSTLELGDSALYLCASSLGGGAESPLHFGNGTRLTVT.

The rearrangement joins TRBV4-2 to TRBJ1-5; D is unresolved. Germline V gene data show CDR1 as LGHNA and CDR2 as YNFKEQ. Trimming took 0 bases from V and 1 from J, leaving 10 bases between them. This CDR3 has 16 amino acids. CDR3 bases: TGTGCCAGCAGCCAAGAGGTGTCAGTGAGCAATCAGCCCCAGCATTTT. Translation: CASSQEVSVSNQPQHF.

For the CDR3, the DNA is TGTGCCAGCAGCTTAGGCCCACAGGGCTATGGCTACACCTTC. Protein sequence: CASSLGPQGYGYTF. This chain links TRBV13 with TRBJ1-2, with a weak D call TRBD1 (6 bases). The V gene lost 0 bases and the J gene lost 4 bases, with 9 bases spanning the gap. Germline CDR1 PRHDT, CDR2 FYEKMQ (reference sequence). There are 14 residues in the CDR3.

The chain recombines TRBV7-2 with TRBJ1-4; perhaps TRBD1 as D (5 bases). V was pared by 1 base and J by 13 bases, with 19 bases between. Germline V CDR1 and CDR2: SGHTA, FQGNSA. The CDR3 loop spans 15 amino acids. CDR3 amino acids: CASSLVAGPLLRLFF. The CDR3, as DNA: TGTGCCAGCAGCTTAGTCGCGGGACCCCTCCTCAGACTGTTTTTT.

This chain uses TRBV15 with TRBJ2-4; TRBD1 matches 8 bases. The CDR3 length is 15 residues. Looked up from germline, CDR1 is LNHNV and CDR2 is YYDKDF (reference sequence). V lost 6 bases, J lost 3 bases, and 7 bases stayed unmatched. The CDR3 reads CATRAGGISKNIQYF. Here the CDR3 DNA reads TGTGCCACCAGAGCAGGGGGCATTAGCAAAAACATTCAGTACTTC.

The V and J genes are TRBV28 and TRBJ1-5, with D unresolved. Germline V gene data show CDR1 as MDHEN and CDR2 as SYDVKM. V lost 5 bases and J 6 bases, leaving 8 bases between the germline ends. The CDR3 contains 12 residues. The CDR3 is CASSVKSQPQHF. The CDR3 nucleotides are TGTGCCAGCAGTGTAAAGAGTCAGCCCCAGCATTTT.

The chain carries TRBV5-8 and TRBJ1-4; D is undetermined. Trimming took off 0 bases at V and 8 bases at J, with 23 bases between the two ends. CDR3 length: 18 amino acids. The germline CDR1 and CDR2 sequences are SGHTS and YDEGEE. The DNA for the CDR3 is TGTGCCAGCAGCTTGGTATATAAGCGTGCCCAAACCAAAGAAAAACTGTTTTTT. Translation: CASSLVYKRAQTKEKLFF. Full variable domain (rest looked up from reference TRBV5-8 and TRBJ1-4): EAGVTQSPTHLIKTRGQQATLRCSPISGHTSVYWYQQALGLGLQFLLWYDEGEERNRGNFPPRFSGRQFPNYSSELNVNALELEDSALYLCASSLVYKRAQTKEKLFFGSGTQLSVL.